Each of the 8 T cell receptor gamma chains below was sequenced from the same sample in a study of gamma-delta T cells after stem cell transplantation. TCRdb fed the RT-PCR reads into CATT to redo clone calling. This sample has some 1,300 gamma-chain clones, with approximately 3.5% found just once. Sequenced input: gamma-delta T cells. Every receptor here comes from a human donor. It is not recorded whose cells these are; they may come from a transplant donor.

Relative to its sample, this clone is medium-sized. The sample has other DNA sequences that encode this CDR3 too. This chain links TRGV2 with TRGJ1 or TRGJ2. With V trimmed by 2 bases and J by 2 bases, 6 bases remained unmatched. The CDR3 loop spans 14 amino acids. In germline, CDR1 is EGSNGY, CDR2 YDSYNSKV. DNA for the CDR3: TGTGCCACCTGGGACGCGCGGTATTATTATAAGAAACTCTTT. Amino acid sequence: CATWDARYYYKKLF.

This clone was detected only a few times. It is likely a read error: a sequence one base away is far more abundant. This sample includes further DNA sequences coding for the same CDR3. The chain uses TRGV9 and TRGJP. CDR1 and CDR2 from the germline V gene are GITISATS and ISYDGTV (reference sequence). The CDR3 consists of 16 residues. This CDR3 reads CALWEAQELGKKIKVF. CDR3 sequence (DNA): TGTGCCTTGTGGGAGGCGCAGGAGTTGGGCAAGAAAATCAAGGTATTT.

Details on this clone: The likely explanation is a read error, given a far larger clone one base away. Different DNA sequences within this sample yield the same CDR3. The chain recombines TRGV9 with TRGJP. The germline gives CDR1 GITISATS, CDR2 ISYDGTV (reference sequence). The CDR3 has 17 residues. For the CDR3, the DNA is TGTGCTTTGTGGGAAGACAGGCAAGAGTTGGGCAAAAAAATCAAGGTATTT. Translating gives CALWEDRQELGKKIKVF.

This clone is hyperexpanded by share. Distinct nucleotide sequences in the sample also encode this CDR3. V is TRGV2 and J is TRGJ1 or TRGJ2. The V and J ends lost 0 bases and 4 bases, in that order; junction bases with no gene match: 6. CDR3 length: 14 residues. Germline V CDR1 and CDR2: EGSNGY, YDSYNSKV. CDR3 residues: CATWDGPMYYKKLF. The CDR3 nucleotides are TGTGCCACCTGGGACGGGCCGATGTATTATAAGAAACTCTTT.

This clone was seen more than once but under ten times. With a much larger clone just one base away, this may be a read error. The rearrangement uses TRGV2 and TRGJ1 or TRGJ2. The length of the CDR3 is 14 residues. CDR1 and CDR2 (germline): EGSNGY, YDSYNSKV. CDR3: CATWDGPNYYKKLF. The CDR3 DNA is TGTGCCACCTGGGACGGTCCTAATTATTATAAGAAACTATTT.

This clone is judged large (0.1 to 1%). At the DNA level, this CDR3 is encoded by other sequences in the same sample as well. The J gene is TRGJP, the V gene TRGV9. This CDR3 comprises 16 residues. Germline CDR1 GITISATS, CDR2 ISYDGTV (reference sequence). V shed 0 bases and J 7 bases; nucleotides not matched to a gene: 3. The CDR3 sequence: CALWEVLELGKKIKVF. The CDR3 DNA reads TGTGCCTTGTGGGAGGTGCTGGAGTTGGGCAAAAAAATCAAGGTATTT.

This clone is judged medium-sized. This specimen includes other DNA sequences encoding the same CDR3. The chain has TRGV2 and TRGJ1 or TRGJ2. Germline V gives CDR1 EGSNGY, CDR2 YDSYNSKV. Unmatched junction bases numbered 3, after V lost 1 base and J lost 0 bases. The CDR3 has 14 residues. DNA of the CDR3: TGTGCCACCTGGGACGGCCCGAATTATTATAAGAAACTCTTT. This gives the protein CATWDGPNYYKKLF.

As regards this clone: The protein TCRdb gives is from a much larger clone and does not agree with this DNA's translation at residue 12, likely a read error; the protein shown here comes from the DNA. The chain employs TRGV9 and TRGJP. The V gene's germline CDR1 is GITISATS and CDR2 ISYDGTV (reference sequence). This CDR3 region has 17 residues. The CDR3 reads CALWEALEELGRKIKVF. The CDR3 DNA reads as TGTGCCTTGTGGGAGGCACTAGAAGAGTTGGGCAGAAAAATCAAGGTATTT.